This T cell receptor (beta chain) appears in the sequencing data of a study of blood T cell repertoires in COVID-19 (dated by TCRdb to 2018 to 2020). Background on the whole study: Samples from collaborators originated in the United States, Italy and Spain and spanned both the acute and convalescent phases of COVID-19. The material from the prospective study consisted of cDNA or gDNA derived from T cells, B-cell-depleted T cells, or PBMCs. The dataset comprised deeply sampled blood TCRbeta repertoires from subjects exposed to, actively infected with, or recovered from COVID-19. The samples were drawn from two sources: the first 160 participants of the ongoing ImmuneRACE study, and 950 to 1,500 subjects contributed by 6 global collaborators. Where available, HLA class I and class II types were taken from metadata supplied by the sample provider and were not determined by assay-based typing. The repertoires were released in a freely available public database meant as a resource for research on the immune response to SARS-CoV-2. Sample metadata almost always included a de-identified subject ID, COVID-19 status, age in years and sex.

What the study reported, not specific to this receptor: Clinical and demographic metadata were provided uncurated, with the amount varying by source and participant.

As for this clone: The antigen it recognizes is unknown. No per-base quality is available; no much larger clone lies one base away.

Whole blood was collected in K2EDTA tubes by collaborating institutions according to the institutions' own protocols. For TCRbeta analysis, collaborators shipped samples in one of three forms: frozen whole blood, isolated PBMCs, or DNA extracted from either of those sample types. The immunoSEQ Assay, a bias-controlled multiplex PCR, was used to amplify TCRbeta CDR3 regions from genomic DNA. Per the original workflow: The number of nucleated cells in each sample was estimated by amplification of reference gene primers within the assay. Sequence reads were collapsed and filtered to measure the absolute abundance of every unique TCRbeta CDR3 rearrangement. For each sample, productive Simpson clonality was calculated by taking the square root of Simpson's diversity index across productive rearrangements. Held by TCRdb, this immuneACCESS table contains in-frame sequences only and omits some clones. Under half of the omission traces to an unresolved V gene where checked; the cause of the rest is unknown. V, J and clone size are those of that table, while D and trimming were read from the DNA. The sample table shows approximately 200,000 clones, and roughly 90% are seen once. The ten top clones hold about 1.9% of the sample.

Sequenced: peripheral blood. This TCR came from a man between 40 and 49 years old with active or convalescent COVID-19.

The nucleotides read TGTGCCAGCTCACCAATTACAGGGGGCACTGAAGCTTTCTTT. Its protein reads: CASSPITGGTEAFF. The chain employs TRBV18 and TRBJ1-1, and TRBD1 matches 8 of the central bases. The germline V gene gives CDR1 as KGHSH and CDR2 as LQKENI. Unmatched junction bases come to 3, with V trimmed by 2 bases and J by 4 bases. The cysteine opens and the phenylalanine closes a CDR3 of 14 amino acids. Just the 42-base CDR3 DNA is kept, in frame starting at base 1.